This TCR beta chain comes out of a study of CD8+CD57+ T cells in acquired aplastic anemia. TCR beta VDJ and CDR3 were profiled, and genomic DNA was the template. TCRdb itself ran the reads through MiXCR, one entry per CDR3 protein. The data show fewer than 250,000 distinct CDR3 sequences, about half seen once. Trimming cost V 7 bases and J 6 bases; bases outside gene matches: 11. Germline assignment: CDR1 SNHLY and CDR2 FYNNEI. The CDR3 is made up of 14 amino acids. Material: sorted CD4+, CD8+, or CD8+CD57+ T cells (not recorded which) from PBMCs. J is TRBJ2-7 and V is TRBV2, with 8 bases matching TRBD2. The TCR was taken from a human donor in good health, serving as a control. The CDR3 reads CASTPRGGRGEQYF. CDR3 DNA sequence: TGTGCCAGCACCCCTCGGGGGGGGCGTGGCGAGCAGTACTTC.